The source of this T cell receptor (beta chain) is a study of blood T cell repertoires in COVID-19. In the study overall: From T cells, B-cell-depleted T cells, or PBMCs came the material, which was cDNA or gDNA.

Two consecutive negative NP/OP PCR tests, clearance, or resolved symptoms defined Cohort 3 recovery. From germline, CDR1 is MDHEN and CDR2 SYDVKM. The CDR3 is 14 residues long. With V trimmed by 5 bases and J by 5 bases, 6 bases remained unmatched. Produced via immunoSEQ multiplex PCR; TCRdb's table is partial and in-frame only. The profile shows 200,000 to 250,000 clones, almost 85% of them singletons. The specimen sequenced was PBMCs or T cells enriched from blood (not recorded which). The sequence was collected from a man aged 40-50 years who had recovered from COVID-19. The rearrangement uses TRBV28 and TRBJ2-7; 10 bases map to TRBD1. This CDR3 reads CASSQTGGFHEQYF. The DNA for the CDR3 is TGTGCCAGCAGTCAGACAGGGGGCTTCCACGAGCAGTACTTC.